The 22 T cell receptor beta chains below all came from one sample that was sequenced in a study of OX40 agonist ivuxolimab in advanced cancers. Profiled with immunoSEQ multiplex PCR; TCRdb holds only in-frame clones, not every one. The sample comprises 20,000 to 25,000 clones, 88% of which are singletons, and around 10% rests with the top ten. The sequencing used CD4+ or CD8+ T cells sorted from blood, collected in a trial of the OX40 agonist ivuxolimab. Source of these receptors: an adult with an advanced solid tumor such as melanoma, head and neck, liver or kidney cancer.

The chain recombines TRBV6-4 with TRBJ2-1; unclear D gene. Trimming shortened V by 5 bases and J by 5 bases, and 22 bases separated the two germline ends. CDR1 and CDR2 from the germline V gene are MRHNA and SNTAGT. This CDR3 is 17 amino acids long. CDR3: CASSHKKPGHLDNEQFF. In nucleotides, the CDR3 is TGTGCCAGCAGTCACAAGAAACCGGGCCACCTGGACAATGAGCAGTTCTTC.

This chain's CDR3 is CASSSSARVQGGEQYF. The CDR3 DNA sequence: TGTGCCAGCAGCAGCTCCGCCCGGGTCCAAGGGGGCGAGCAGTACTTC. The chain joins TRBV7-9 to TRBJ2-7, with D tentatively TRBD1 (6 bases). Germline V lookup: CDR1 SEHNR, CDR2 FQNEAQ (reference sequence). Trimming stripped 5 bases from V and 6 bases from J, with 23 bases between. This CDR3 region has 16 residues. The full variable domain, in which reference TRBV7-9 and TRBJ2-7 provide the parts outside the CDR3, is DTGVSQNPRHKITKRGQNVTFRCDPISEHNRLYWYRQTLGQGPEFLTYFQNEAQLEKSRLLSDRFSAERPKGSFSTLEIQRTEQGDSAMYLCASSSSARVQGGEQYFGPGTRLTVT.

J is TRBJ2-1 and V is TRBV11-2; D remains unclear. Germline CDR1 reads SGHAT; CDR2 reads FQNNGV. The length of the CDR3 is 11 residues. Trimming shortened V by 0 bases and J by 6 bases, and 0 bases separated the two germline ends. CDR3 sequence: CASSLDNEQFF. Written as DNA, the CDR3 is TGTGCCAGCAGCTTAGACAATGAGCAGTTCTTC. The full variable domain, rest sourced from reference TRBV11-2 and TRBJ2-1, is EAGVAQSPRYKIIEKRQSVAFWCNPISGHATLYWYQQILGQGPKLLIQFQNNGVVDDSQLPKDRFSAERLKGVDSTLKIQPAKLEDSAVYLCASSLDNEQFFGPGTRLTVL.

V is TRBV2 and J is TRBJ2-5; no definite D call. The end of the DNA is better explained by TRBJ2-7, so the J call may be wrong. The CDR3 runs to 15 residues. CDR1 is SNHLY, CDR2 FYNNEI, per germline. In DNA, the CDR3 is TGTGCCAGCAGTGAGGCAAAGGGCTCAACCTACGAGCAGTACTTC. Residues: CASSEAKGSTYEQYF.

This clone rates as large. The chain joins TRBV7-9 to TRBJ2-2, with D uncertain. Trimming left V 11 bases short and J 6 bases short, with 7 bases between. The CDR3 runs to 10 residues. Germline V CDR1 and CDR2: SEHNR, FQNEAQ (reference sequence). The CDR3 region is CAHDAGELFF. In DNA form, the CDR3 reads TGTGCCCACGATGCCGGGGAGCTGTTTTTT.

The rearrangement uses TRBV6-6 and TRBJ1-5; D not resolved. Per the germline V gene, CDR1 is MNHNY and CDR2 is SVGAGI (reference sequence). Deletions cut 11 bases from V and 10 bases from J, with 6 bases between. This CDR3 spans 8 amino acids. CDR3 sequence (DNA): TGTGCCGTCGGACCCCAGCATTTT. This codes for CAVGPQHF.

J is TRBJ1-1 and V is TRBV7-8; a weak D match, TRBD1 (5 bases). This CDR3 region has 14 residues. Germline assignment: CDR1 SGHVS and CDR2 FQNEAQ. V was clipped by 5 bases and J by 4 bases, with 14 bases between them. The CDR3 loop reads CASSQTARGTEAFF. In DNA, the CDR3 is TGTGCCAGCAGCCAGACAGCCCGCGGCACTGAAGCTTTCTTT.

The CDR3 nucleotides are TGTGCCAGCAGCTGGAGGCAGGGGCCTAGCACAGATACGCAGTATTTT. Protein product: CASSWRQGPSTDTQYF. This chain uses TRBV7-9 with TRBJ2-3; tentative D call: TRBD1 (6 bases). CDR1 and CDR2 (germline): SEHNR, FQNEAQ (reference sequence). CDR3 length: 16 amino acids. V was pared by 4 bases and J by 0 bases, with 14 bases between.

The V call is TRBV10-1, the J call TRBJ2-3, with D possibly matching TRBD1 (6 bases). There are 14 residues in the CDR3. Germline-derived CDR1 and CDR2 are WNHNN and SYGVQD (reference sequence). Deletions cut 4 bases from V and 2 bases from J, with 10 bases between. The CDR3, as DNA: TGCGCCAGCAGTGGACTGGGGGCCACAGATACGCAGTATTTT. This translates into CASSGLGATDTQYF.

This chain connects TRBV10-3 to TRBJ2-2; TRBD2 might be the D (6 bases). V was shortened by 0 bases and J by 4 bases, with 12 bases between the two germline ends. Germline V gene lookup returns CDR1 ENHRY and CDR2 SYGVKD. CDR3 size: 16 residues. CDR3 sequence: CAISESGRGGTGELFF. The CDR3, as DNA: TGTGCCATCAGTGAGTCCGGACGGGGAGGCACCGGGGAGCTGTTTTTT.

Concerning this clone itself: One junction end disagrees with the germline gene, perhaps due to a read error. The genes are TRBV28 and TRBJ2-7; tentatively, D is TRBD2 (5 bases). The CDR3 spans 11 residues. Germline V gives CDR1 MDHEN, CDR2 SYDVKM. The CDR3: CASSYSGEQYF. CDR3 coding DNA: TGTGCCAGTAGTTATTCGGGGGAGCAGTACTTC.

The chain recombines TRBV10-3 with TRBJ1-2, with 9 bases fitting TRBD1. Germline V gene data show CDR1 as ENHRY and CDR2 as SYGVKD. The J segment lost 6 bases and the V segment lost 5 bases, leaving 10 bases of the junction unmatched. This CDR3 contains 15 residues. CDR3 loop: CAISSTGGKVNGYTF. DNA of the CDR3: TGTGCCATCAGTTCGACAGGGGGTAAGGTTAATGGCTACACCTTC.

The V and J genes are TRBV2 and TRBJ1-5, with D uncertain. Trimming took 1 base from V and 5 from J, leaving 9 bases between them. CDR1 and CDR2 (germline): SNHLY, FYNNEI. The CDR3 sequence is 14 residues long. CDR3 nucleotides: TGTGCCAGCAGTGAAGACAGATATGATCAGCCCCAGCATTTT. It translates to CASSEDRYDQPQHF.

This chain uses TRBV27 with TRBJ2-1, with D hard to call. CDR3 size: 13 residues. From germline, CDR1 is MNHEY and CDR2 SMNVEV (reference sequence). V was clipped by 5 bases and J by 9 bases, with 14 bases between them. CDR3 protein: CASSPHLGAEQFF. The CDR3 nucleotides are TGTGCCAGCAGTCCCCACCTAGGCGCTGAGCAGTTCTTC.

The chain joins TRBV9 to TRBJ2-7; 8 bases align to TRBD1. Germline CDR1 reads SGDLS; CDR2 reads YYNGEE. CDR3 length: 14 amino acids. The V and J ends lost 2 bases and 3 bases, in that order; junction bases with no gene match: 4. The CDR3 DNA follows: TGTGCCAGCAGCGTGTCGGGACAGGACTACGAGCAGTACTTC. Encoded protein: CASSVSGQDYEQYF.

This clone was found once. This chain links TRBV6-5 with TRBJ2-7, with TRBD2 as a possible D gene (5 bases). The germline CDR1 and CDR2 sequences are MNHEY and SVGAGI. The CDR3 totals 14 residues. Trimming shortened V by 5 bases and J by 4 bases, and 15 bases separated the two germline ends. This CDR3 reads CASSTRAEVYEQYF. CDR3 nucleotides: TGTGCCAGCAGTACGAGGGCAGAAGTGTACGAGCAGTACTTC.

This chain links TRBV4-1 with TRBJ2-7; 13 positions agree with TRBD2. Germline values: CDR1 MGHRA, CDR2 YSYEKL. The CDR3 has 16 residues. Germline trimming cut 4 bases from V and 1 base from J; bases unmatched to any gene: 4. The CDR3 sequence is CASSPTGLAGSYEQYF. The CDR3, as DNA: TGCGCCAGCAGCCCGACGGGACTAGCGGGATCCTACGAGCAGTACTTC.

This chain links TRBV5-1 with TRBJ1-1; maybe TRBD1 (5 bases). This CDR3 is 16 amino acids long. V gave up 0 bases and J gave up 6 bases, with 18 bases separating them. In germline, CDR1 is SGHRS, CDR2 YFSETQ. CDR3 in amino acids: CASSLGSWGGVAEAFF. The CDR3, as DNA: TGCGCCAGCAGCTTGGGGTCGTGGGGCGGGGTGGCTGAAGCTTTCTTT.

This clone has only one observation. The chain employs TRBV10-2 and TRBJ2-1; D gene ambiguous. This CDR3 spans 12 amino acids. CDR1 and CDR2 (germline): WSHSY, SAAADI. The V gene lost 4 bases and the J gene lost 8 bases, with 9 bases spanning the gap. The CDR3 nucleotides are TGCGCCAGCAGTGTCCCAATACATGAGCAGTTCTTC. This encodes CASSVPIHEQFF.

CDR3 DNA sequence: TGTGCCAGCAGCCAAGACCTGGGTTCGACTGAAGCTTTCTTT. Translating gives CASSQDLGSTEAFF. The chain has TRBV14 and TRBJ1-1; no definite D call. CDR1 is SGHDN, CDR2 FVKESK, per germline. There are 14 residues in the CDR3. V dropped 0 bases and J dropped 5 bases, with 10 bases sitting between them.

The V gene is TRBV4-1, the J gene TRBJ2-7; 7 nucleotides agree with TRBD1. The CDR3 totals 14 residues. Germline CDR1 reads MGHRA; CDR2 reads YSYEKL. Germline trimming cut 5 bases from V and 6 bases from J; bases unmatched to any gene: 10. The CDR3 loop is CASSKTTGRVEQYF. In DNA form, the CDR3 reads TGCGCCAGCAGCAAAACGACAGGGCGAGTCGAGCAGTACTTC.

CDR3 residues: CASSFRRITYNSPLHF. CDR3 coding DNA: TGTGCCAGCAGCTTTCGGAGGATCACCTATAATTCACCCCTCCACTTT. The V gene is TRBV5-6, the J gene TRBJ1-6; D gene unclear. Deletions cut 2 bases from V and 2 bases from J, with 11 bases between. This CDR3 has 16 residues. The germline gives CDR1 SGHDT, CDR2 YYEEEE.